Listed below are T cell receptor beta chains from one sample, sequenced in a study of T cell repertoires in cytomegalovirus infection. These receptors' antigens are unknown. MiXCR was run by TCRdb on the reads, yielding one entry per CDR3 protein. The table lists 550,000 to 850,000 distinct CDR3 sequences, around 31% of them singletons. Specimen: cultured PBMCs, collected from culture after CMV antigen stimulation. The receptors were gathered from a human donor in good health (CMV status not recorded). Some clones in this sample may be carry-over from other donors' samples. Each CDR3 is given with its conserved first and last residue. D genes are given only for firm matches.

v_call	d_call	j_call	cdr3_aa
TRBV10-3	NA	TRBJ2-7	CAISEDRYEQYF
TRBV9	TRBD2	TRBJ2-7	CASSARWTSGRDEQYF
TRBV7-8	TRBD2	TRBJ2-3	CASSLIGGGSFHTQYF
TRBV20-1	NA	TRBJ1-1	CSASETTLNLNTEAFF
TRBV7-6	NA	TRBJ1-1	CASSLAERGEAFF
TRBV12-3/TRBV12-4	NA	TRBJ2-7	CASSLAKVYEQYF
TRBV5-1	TRBD1	TRBJ2-2	CASSHPRDRVRNTGELFF
TRBV6-5	NA	TRBJ2-7	CASSWATGDNYEQYF
TRBV7-2	NA	TRBJ1-5	CASSTVGGQPQHF
TRBV7-2	TRBD1	TRBJ1-4	CASSLDRTNEKLFF
TRBV4-3	NA	TRBJ2-1	CASSQGPEGGNEQFF
TRBV7-2	NA	TRBJ1-5	CASSLAGLGERNQPQHF
TRBV12-3/TRBV12-4	NA	TRBJ2-7	CASSSLPGHSYEQYF
TRBV4-1	NA	TRBJ2-1	CASSQRLGGWDNEQFF
TRBV12-3/TRBV12-4	TRBD1	TRBJ1-5	CASTLGNRGYQPQHF
TRBV4-1	NA	TRBJ1-5	CASSARARNQPQHF
TRBV6-1	NA	TRBJ2-4	CASTRGELAKNIQYF
TRBV12-5	TRBD1	TRBJ2-1	CASGLRTGEVNEQFF
TRBV19	NA	TRBJ2-7	CATAVGLGEQYF
TRBV18	NA	TRBJ1-3	CASSPPTVSSSGNTIYF
TRBV2	NA	TRBJ2-1	CASSEQVGGEQFF
TRBV4-1	NA	TRBJ2-7	CASSPRPRNSYEQYF
TRBV20-1	TRBD2	TRBJ2-3	CSARLAESTDTQYF
TRBV2	NA	TRBJ1-4	CASSELRGVGEKLFF
TRBV12-3/TRBV12-4	NA	TRBJ2-3	CASSLEGSPFDQRPKRADTQYF
TRBV5-1	TRBD1	TRBJ2-1	CASSLNGDRSYNEQFF
TRBV28	NA	TRBJ1-1	CASSLVTRNEAFF
TRBV12-3/TRBV12-4	NA	TRBJ1-1	CASSFYEILLMNTEAFF
TRBV2	TRBD1	TRBJ1-6	CASTKEDRGRSPLHF
TRBV12-3/TRBV12-4	TRBD1	TRBJ1-3	CASSRYRTGWDF
TRBV19	TRBD2	TRBJ2-1	CASSRLAPSYNEQFF
TRBV6-2/TRBV6-3	NA	TRBJ1-2	CASSFAAAHYGYTF
TRBV7-9	TRBD1	TRBJ2-5	CASSSTGAVETQYF
TRBV6-6	NA	TRBJ1-6	CASSPKPRERGESPLHF
TRBV19	NA	TRBJ2-7	CASSPLPPFSYEQYF
TRBV7-9	TRBD2	TRBJ2-5	CASSPPGGAGAQETQYF
TRBV5-6	NA	TRBJ2-1	CASSLDSYPYNEQFF
TRBV7-2	NA	TRBJ2-4	CASSSGRLMDIQYF
TRBV20-1	NA	TRBJ2-5	CSASLGGGVGFRAQYF
TRBV7-2	NA	TRBJ1-4	CASSFRDNEKLFF
TRBV7-2	TRBD1	TRBJ1-6	CASSLVTGGSYNSPLHF
TRBV12-5	NA	TRBJ2-4	CASGSTGEGSIQYF
TRBV7-4	TRBD2	TRBJ2-5	CASSMGLAEPQETQYF
TRBV6-5	NA	TRBJ1-3	CASSQDGYSGNTIYF
TRBV7-2	NA	TRBJ1-6	CASSSPPGRRGSPLHF
TRBV7-2	TRBD2	TRBJ2-7	CASSLGLAGAYEQYF
TRBV7-4	TRBD1	TRBJ1-2	CASSLAGTGSYGYTF
TRBV12-5	NA	TRBJ2-1	CASGFRPTVLNEQFF
TRBV4-1	NA	TRBJ1-4	CASSQAGSVESLNNEKLFF
TRBV6-5	NA	TRBJ1-4	CASSYSPKSEREATNEKLFF
TRBV20-1	NA	TRBJ2-5	CSASRSVSETQYF
TRBV7-9	NA	TRBJ2-3	CASSPLRGSTDTQYF
TRBV28	NA	TRBJ2-7	CASGAPVGQYF
TRBV7-9	TRBD1	TRBJ2-7	CASSLDRTGFYEQYF
TRBV5-6	NA	TRBJ1-2	CASRPQREGVEYYGYTF